What follows describes a single T cell receptor (beta chain). No antigen is known for it. All donors were healthy Caucasians. The record originates from a study of identical twins. CDR1 and CDR2 (germline): MNHEY, SVGEGT. This CDR3 has 15 residues. Trimming stripped 2 bases from V and 7 bases from J, with 15 bases between. General study points: Surplus twin overlap in beta out-of-frame sequences was less pronounced.

TCRdb ran MiXCR on the 5' RACE reads and lists one entry per CDR3 protein. The table records around 1.7 million distinct CDR3 sequences, more than 30% of them present only once. This TCR was recovered from a newborn girl in good health. Specimen: cord blood. The chain uses TRBV6-2 or TRBV6-3 and TRBJ1-5; TRBD1 might be the D (6 bases). CDR3 in DNA: TGTGCCAGCAGTTACGGTTTAGGACAGAGACAGCCCCAGCATTTT. The encoded protein is CASSYGLGQRQPQHF.